There are many counts of the clone carrying this TCR beta chain. Its target is not known. This sample stems from a study of regulatory T cells in long-lasting Graves disease. Study-level points and caveats: Persistent disease preferred TRBV28, TRBJ1-2 and TRBJ2-5; new disease, TRBV20-1 and TRBJ2-1.

Germline loops: CDR1 MDHEN, CDR2 SYDVKM. V gave up 2 bases and J gave up 11 bases, with 9 bases separating them. CDR3 length: 11 residues. Researchers made TCR beta libraries by using iRepertoire HTBI primers and running Arm-PCR on CDR3 regions. From the multiplex PCR reads, TCRdb called clonotypes with MiXCR, one entry per CDR3 protein. The table shows some 340,000 distinct CDR3 sequences, with more than 20% occurring only once. Indicated time point: persistent/refractory GD, antithyroid drugs over 5 years with positive TRAb. After RNA was extracted from PBMCs, the TCR library was made from it. V gene TRBV28 combines with J gene TRBJ1-1; a weak D match, TRBD1 (5 bases). This TCR derives from a woman aged 40 to 55 with Graves disease. Sequencing was performed on peripheral blood mononuclear cells (PBMCs), taken when the disease was refractory, from a patient treated with antithyroid drugs. The CDR3 nucleotides read TGTGCCAGCAGTTTAGGGGGGAGGGCTTTCTTT. Its translation: CASSLGGRAFF.